The T cell receptor (beta chain) described here comes from a study of monozygotic twins with inflammatory bowel disease. TCRdb reprocessed the 5' RACE reads, keeping one entry per CDR3 protein, no DNA. This listing includes some 150,000 distinct CDR3 sequences. Germline-derived CDR1 and CDR2 are LNHNV and YYDKDF (reference sequence). The CDR3 has 16 amino acids. The specimen sequenced was blood. The rearrangement joins TRBV15 to TRBJ2-1; checking the TCRdb D call of TRBD1 is not possible without DNA. This TCR was sampled from a human donor with ulcerative colitis or Crohn's disease, or a healthy co-twin of an affected twin (not recorded which). The CDR3 region is CATSRTMEAGLNEQFF.